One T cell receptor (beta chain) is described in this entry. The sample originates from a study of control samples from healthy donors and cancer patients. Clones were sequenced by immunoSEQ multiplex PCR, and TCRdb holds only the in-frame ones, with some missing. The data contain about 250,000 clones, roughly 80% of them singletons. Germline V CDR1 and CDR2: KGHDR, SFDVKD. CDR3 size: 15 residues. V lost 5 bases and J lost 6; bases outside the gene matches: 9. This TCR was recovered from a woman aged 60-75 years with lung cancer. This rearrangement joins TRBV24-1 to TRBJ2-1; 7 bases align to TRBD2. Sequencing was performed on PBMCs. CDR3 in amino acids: CATSGRGEGFNEQFF. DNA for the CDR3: TGTGCCACCAGTGGCCGAGGGGAGGGGTTCAATGAGCAGTTCTTC.